Listed here is a single TCR beta chain. CDR3 length: 17 amino acids. V shed 2 bases and J 4 bases; nucleotides not matched to a gene: 10. The germline V gene has CDR1 MNHNY and CDR2 SVGAGI (reference sequence). TCRdb processed the 5' RACE reads anew with MiXCR; each CDR3 protein has one entry. In the table there are around 250,000 distinct CDR3 sequences, roughly 4.8% of which are singletons. This sample was taken from a study of T cells after yellow fever vaccination. The TCR originated in a man aged 18 to 30 who received the YFV17D yellow fever vaccine. The source material was CD4+ T cells sorted from PBMCs, sampled on the day of the yellow fever booster vaccination. The chain carries TRBV6-6 and TRBJ2-3; 9 positions match TRBD2. The CDR3 nucleotides read TGTGCCAGCAGTTACGGGGCGGGGGGGCCTATCGCAGATACGCAGTATTTT. It specifies CASSYGAGGPIADTQYF.